In its sample, the clone carrying this T cell receptor (beta chain) was seen a few times. Its antigen remains unidentified. Authors' processing steps: After removing out-of-frame reads, 2,204,828 distinct TCRbeta sequences remained. TCRdb's table, derived via immunoSEQ multiplex PCR, lists solely in-frame clones and lacks some. V, J and clone size reflect that table, while D and trimming were determined from the DNA. Altogether tens of thousands of clones are present, roughly 74% being singletons, with the ten largest covering approximately 1.2%. The CDR3 is 13 amino acids. V was clipped by 4 bases and J by 9 bases; unmatched bases: 3. The germline V gene encodes CDR1 SGHNT and CDR2 YYREEE (reference sequence). The sample originates from a study of memory CD4+ T cells and cytomegalovirus serostatus. Points from the study as a whole: The CMV-associated TCR signature appears largely within the CD4+ memory repertoire.

Single viable CD3+CD4+CD8-CD45RO+ cells were sorted as the memory CD4+ T cells. CMV serostatus came from serum IgG against pp150, pp28, p38, p52. This clonotype originated in an adult in good health and CMV-seropositive. What was sequenced was memory CD4+ T cells from blood. The rearrangement uses TRBV5-4 and TRBJ1-6, with 8 nucleotides matching TRBD1. This CDR3 is CASSVDRASPLHF. The CDR3 bases are TGTGCCAGCAGCGTGGACAGGGCTTCACCCCTCCACTTT.